This is a list of T cell receptor beta chains from one sample in a study of blood T cell repertoires in COVID-19. Measured with immunoSEQ multiplex PCR; TCRdb has only the in-frame clones, and not every one. The table records some 200,000 clones, around 83% of them present only once. Sequencing used peripheral blood. Receptors originate from a woman aged 35 to 49 with acute or convalescent COVID-19. Both conserved end residues are part of each CDR3. D genes are given only for firm matches. Clone size is stated in some rows and not others, as once, few, many or a class when expanded.

j_gene,abundance,d_gene,v_gene,len,CDR3aa,CDR3nt
TRBJ2-5,NA,NA,TRBV12-3/TRBV12-4,13,CASSSRAQETQYF,TGTGCCAGCAGTTCCCGAGCACAAGAGACCCAGTACTTC
TRBJ2-7,NA,NA,TRBV28,14,CASSRQAATYEQYF,TGTGCCAGCTCCAGACAGGCTGCAACCTACGAGCAGTACTTC
TRBJ2-1,NA,NA,TRBV18,15,CASSQAGASYNEQFF,TGTGCCAGCTCCCAGGCAGGGGCATCTTACAATGAGCAGTTCTTC
TRBJ1-2,NA,NA,TRBV5-6,13,CASSLLSNYGYTF,TGTGCCAGCAGCTTGCTCTCTAACTATGGCTACACCTTC
TRBJ2-7,few,TRBD2,TRBV18,15,CASSPMGLAVDEQYF,TGTGCCAGTTCACCTATGGGACTAGCCGTTGACGAGCAGTACTTC
TRBJ2-1,NA,TRBD2,TRBV19,16,CASSTGTSGDYNEQFF,TGTGCCAGTAGTACAGGGACTAGCGGGGATTACAATGAGCAGTTCTTC
TRBJ1-2,NA,TRBD1,TRBV3-1/TRBV3-2,15,CASSQGTGTAYGYTF,TGTGCCAGCAGCCAAGGAACCGGGACAGCCTATGGCTACACCTTC
TRBJ1-2,few,TRBD1,TRBV19,12,CASSGQGYGYTF,TGTGCCAGTAGCGGACAGGGATATGGCTACACCTTC
TRBJ1-6,NA,NA,TRBV28,15,CASSFRWGGRSPLHF,TGTGCCAGCAGTTTCAGATGGGGGGGAAGATCACCCCTCCACTTT
TRBJ2-3,NA,NA,TRBV30,12,CAWSVPPDTQYF,TGTGCCTGGAGTGTCCCCCCGGATACGCAGTATTTT
TRBJ1-2,NA,TRBD1,TRBV14,15,CASSLTGAYSYGYTF,TGTGCCAGCAGCCTGACAGGGGCGTACAGCTATGGCTACACCTTC
TRBJ2-5,NA,NA,TRBV2,13,CASSGNRVETQYF,TGTGCCAGCAGTGGAAACAGGGTAGAGACCCAGTACTTC
TRBJ2-7,NA,TRBD2,TRBV3-1/TRBV3-2,16,CASSRPTSGTSYEQYF,TGTGCCAGCAGCCGGCCAACTAGCGGGACCTCCTACGAGCAGTACTTC
TRBJ2-1,few,NA,TRBV5-1,15,CASSLSSSSYNEQFF,TGCGCCAGCAGCTTGAGTAGTAGCTCCTACAATGAGCAGTTCTTC
TRBJ2-5,NA,TRBD2,TRBV10-1,14,CASKTTSGQETQYF,TGCGCCAGCAAGACGACTAGCGGCCAAGAGACCCAGTACTTC
TRBJ2-7,NA,TRBD2,TRBV10-2,18,CASNRGLAGFLSPYEQYF,TGCGCCAGCAATCGTGGACTAGCGGGTTTCCTTAGCCCATACGAGCAGTACTTC
TRBJ2-1,once,NA,TRBV12-3/TRBV12-4,11,CASSLAGPRFF,TGTGCCAGCAGTTTGGCGGGACCCCGGTTCTTC
TRBJ1-3,NA,NA,TRBV28,14,CASSLAGSGNTIYF,TGTGCCAGCAGTTTAGCAGGCTCTGGAAACACCATATATTTT
TRBJ1-4,NA,TRBD1,TRBV24-1,14,CATSDPRQGEKLFF,TGTGCCACCAGTGACCCTAGACAGGGGGAAAAACTGTTTTTT
TRBJ2-6,NA,TRBD2,TRBV13,19,CASSSLAGGLFSGANVLTF,TGTGCCAGCAGCTCCCTAGCGGGGGGGCTATTCTCTGGGGCCAACGTCCTGACTTTC
TRBJ2-5,NA,NA,TRBV5-1,14,CASSQMGRQETQYF,TGCGCCAGCAGCCAAATGGGCCGCCAAGAGACCCAGTACTTC
TRBJ2-2,NA,TRBD2,TRBV2,14,CASRERLAPGELFF,TGTGCCAGCAGGGAGCGACTAGCCCCCGGGGAGCTGTTTTTT
TRBJ2-7,NA,TRBD2,TRBV28,14,CASSTGTSGPRVYF,TGTGCCAGCAGTACCGGGACTAGCGGGCCGCGGGTTTACTTC
TRBJ2-6,medium-sized,TRBD2,TRBV3-1/TRBV3-2,16,CASSQDGGAGANVLTF,TGTGCCAGCAGCCAAGATGGGGGGGCTGGGGCCAACGTCCTGACTTTC
TRBJ1-1,NA,NA,TRBV21-1,12,CASSAKARQAFF,TGTGCCAGCAGCGCAAAGGCCAGGCAGGCTTTCTTT
TRBJ2-1,NA,NA,TRBV29-1,14,CSVEERWGAGEQFF,TGCAGCGTTGAAGAAAGGTGGGGAGCGGGTGAGCAGTTCTTC
TRBJ2-3,NA,TRBD2,TRBV6-1,15,CASSETSGGADTQYF,TGTGCCAGCAGTGAGACTAGCGGGGGGGCAGATACGCAGTATTTT
TRBJ1-3,NA,TRBD1,TRBV28,14,CASRSTGAGNTIYF,TGTGCCAGCAGGTCGACAGGGGCTGGAAACACCATATATTTT
TRBJ2-7,once,NA,TRBV10-2,11,CATRHGAEQYF,TGCGCGACCCGCCACGGAGCCGAGCAGTACTTC
TRBJ2-1,NA,NA,TRBV28,12,CASSFAAGEQFF,TGTGCCAGCAGTTTTGCGGCGGGTGAGCAGTTCTTC
TRBJ2-3,NA,TRBD2,TRBV14,18,CASSLGLAGGRSTDTQYF,TGTGCCAGCAGCCTCGGACTAGCGGGAGGCCGCAGCACAGATACGCAGTATTTT
TRBJ1-2,NA,NA,TRBV6-5,14,CASILYGGEHGYTF,TGTGCCAGCATCTTATATGGGGGGGAGCATGGCTACACCTTC
TRBJ2-5,few,TRBD1,TRBV2,14,CASSEGQYQETQYF,TGTGCCAGCAGTGAGGGACAGTACCAAGAGACCCAGTACTTC
TRBJ1-2,NA,TRBD1,TRBV11-2,19,CASSLARTTRSGGSYGYTF,TGTGCCAGCAGCTTAGCCAGAACCACCAGGTCAGGGGGCTCCTATGGCTACACCTTC
TRBJ1-6,NA,NA,TRBV13,14,CASSLAGNDSPLHF,TGTGCCAGCAGCCTCGCGGGGAACGATTCACCCCTCCACTTT
TRBJ2-2,NA,TRBD2,TRBV18,16,CASSPLSGGYTGELFF,TGTGCCAGCTCACCCCTATCGGGGGGATACACCGGGGAGCTGTTTTTT
TRBJ2-7,once,NA,TRBV2,12,CASVGYGYEQYF,TGTGCCAGCGTCGGGTATGGATACGAGCAGTACTTC
TRBJ2-7,NA,TRBD2,TRBV2,15,CASTGLAETAYEQYF,TGTGCCAGCACAGGACTAGCTGAGACGGCGTACGAGCAGTACTTC